These 24 T cell receptor beta chains were all obtained from the same sample, sequenced in a study of identical twins. TCRdb re-derived calls from the 5' RACE reads in MiXCR, one entry per CDR3 protein. The sample records hundreds of thousands of distinct CDR3 sequences, 8.5% to 9.5% being singletons. These data are also associated with another study on yellow fever vaccine responses in identical twins.

Sequencing input: PBMCs. The receptors originated from a woman aged 18-29 years in good health.

This clonotype was recorded many times. The chain couples TRBV28 to TRBJ2-2, with D maybe TRBD2 (5 bases). Per germline, CDR1 MDHEN and CDR2 SYDVKM. Trimming left V 6 bases short and J 2 bases short, with 16 bases between. CDR3 length: 16 amino acids. In nucleotides, the CDR3 is TGTGCCAGCAGCCCTCCGGGCGGAGGCAACACCGGGGAGCTGTTTTTT. Translation: CASSPPGGGNTGELFF.

This clonotype was seen many times. This chain's CDR3 is CASSPDSFPGHETQYF. The CDR3 DNA follows: TGTGCCAGCAGCCCGGACAGTTTTCCGGGCCACGAGACCCAGTACTTC. The chain has TRBV28 and TRBJ2-5; D is perhaps TRBD1 (6 bases). V was shortened by 6 bases and J by 5 bases, with 22 bases between the two germline ends. The germline CDR1 and CDR2 sequences are MDHEN and SYDVKM. CDR3 length equals 16 residues.

The gene calls are TRBV11-2 and TRBJ2-7, with TRBD2 matching 11 bases. This CDR3 contains 15 residues. Germline loops: CDR1 SGHAT, CDR2 FQNNGV. Trimming removed 5 bases from V and 4 bases from J; junction bases left unmatched: 7. CDR3 sequence reads: CASSPSSSGRYEQYF. The CDR3 bases are TGTGCCAGCAGCCCTTCTTCTAGCGGGAGGTACGAGCAGTACTTC.

The chain recombines TRBV20-1 with TRBJ2-5; the D is unclear. The CDR3 sequence is 11 residues long. The V gene lost 4 bases and the J gene lost 3 bases, with 6 bases spanning the gap. The germline CDR1 and CDR2 sequences are DFQATT and SNEGSKA (reference sequence). The CDR3 loop reads CSATPKETQYF. DNA for the CDR3: TGCAGTGCTACCCCGAAAGAGACCCAGTACTTC.

The sample holds many counts of this clonotype. V is TRBV7-3 and J is TRBJ2-1, with TRBD2 matching 11 bases. Trimming removed 4 bases from V and 8 bases from J; junction bases left unmatched: 10. The CDR3 totals 16 residues. In germline, CDR1 is SGHTA, CDR2 FQGTGA. The CDR3, as DNA: TGTGCCAGCAGCTCAAACCTAGCGGGGGGCCGGGATGAGCAGTTCTTC. The encoded protein is CASSSNLAGGRDEQFF.

This clonotype showed up just a few times. The CDR3 coding sequence is TGTGCCAGCAGTGATTCTAGACAGGGCCAAGAGACCCAGTACTTC. Residues: CASSDSRQGQETQYF. This chain joins TRBV5-6 and TRBJ2-5, with TRBD1 identical over 7 bases. CDR3 length: 15 amino acids. The germline gives CDR1 SGHDT, CDR2 YYEEEE. Trimming took 5 bases from V and 1 from J; bases not matched to a gene: 8.

The rearrangement links TRBV7-2 to TRBJ2-1; D unresolved. Germline-derived CDR1 and CDR2 are SGHTA and FQGNSA. The CDR3 has 14 residues. V gave up 7 bases and J gave up 2 bases, with 12 bases separating them. DNA for the CDR3: TGTGCCAGCACCCAAGACCGCACCTACAATGAGCAGTTCTTC. It yields the protein CASTQDRTYNEQFF.

This clonotype has just a few counts. The V and J genes are TRBV28 and TRBJ2-7; D remains unclear. Germline V lookup: CDR1 MDHEN, CDR2 SYDVKM. This CDR3 contains 15 residues. The V end lost 5 bases, the J end lost 3 bases, and 17 bases lay between the germline ends. CDR3 residues: CASSHPNRMVYEQYF. CDR3 in DNA: TGTGCCAGCAGTCACCCGAATAGAATGGTCTACGAGCAGTACTTC.

The chain combines TRBV28 with TRBJ2-1; tentative D call: TRBD2 (6 bases). CDR3 size: 15 residues. Trimming pared 5 bases from V and 6 bases from J, leaving 17 bases between. Per germline, CDR1 MDHEN and CDR2 SYDVKM. Here the CDR3 reads CASSISGLGGNEQFF. In DNA, the CDR3 is TGTGCCAGCAGTATCTCAGGGTTGGGGGGCAATGAGCAGTTCTTC.

CDR3 bases: TGTGCCAGCAGTTATCTGGGGCCGGCGGGAAACATTCAGTACTTC. Protein: CASSYLGPAGNIQYF. The V gene is TRBV28, the J gene TRBJ2-4; D may match TRBD1 or TRBD2 (5 bases each). Trimming left V 4 bases short and J 6 bases short, with 16 bases between. This CDR3 comprises 15 residues. Germline V CDR1 and CDR2: MDHEN, SYDVKM.

There are many counts of this clonotype. The V and J genes are TRBV29-1 and TRBJ2-3; no clear D gene. V shed 0 bases and J shed 2 bases, with 18 bases lying between them. Germline V gene lookup returns CDR1 SQVTM and CDR2 ANQGSEA. This CDR3 is built from 17 residues. The CDR3 region is CSVEDVSNTSSTDTQYF. The DNA of the CDR3 is TGCAGCGTTGAAGATGTCTCCAACACCTCTTCCACAGATACGCAGTATTTT.

The table lists this clonotype with a count of one. A much larger clone differs from this one at a single base, so this may be a read error. The rearrangement links TRBV7-8 to TRBJ2-7; D is unclear. Germline V gives CDR1 SGHVS, CDR2 FQNEAQ. The CDR3 has 13 residues. Trimming shortened V by 1 base and J by 2 bases, and 6 bases separated the two germline ends. The CDR3: CASSLGAPYEQYF. In DNA, the CDR3 is TGTGCCAGCAGCTTAGGGGCCCCCTACGAGCAGTACTTC.

As concerns this clonotype: Germline and junction disagree at one end, which may indicate a read error. The chain links TRBV4-1 to TRBJ2-1; D gene uncertain. Germline V gene data show CDR1 as MGHRA and CDR2 as YSYEKL. The CDR3 extends over 15 amino acids. The CDR3 is CASSQEGGGYFERFF. The DNA for the CDR3 is TGCGCCAGCAGCCAAGAGGGCGGTGGATATTTTGAGCGGTTCTTC.

There are a few counts of this clonotype. The chain joins TRBV19 to TRBJ2-2, with no clear D. Trimming removed 7 bases at V and 4 bases at J, with 4 bases between. The CDR3 consists of 11 residues. The germline CDR1 and CDR2 sequences are LNHDA and SQIVND (reference sequence). The CDR3 loop is CASTSTGELFF. CDR3 bases: TGTGCCAGTACCTCCACCGGGGAGCTGTTTTTT.

This clonotype was seen ten or more times. The gene calls are TRBV29-1 and TRBJ2-1, with TRBD2 as a possible D gene (6 bases). This CDR3 is built from 12 residues. Trimming shortened V by 3 bases and J by 11 bases, and 14 bases separated the two germline ends. Germline V gene data show CDR1 as SQVTM and CDR2 as ANQGSEA. CDR3 amino acids: CSVDLGGSKQFF. The CDR3 DNA follows: TGCAGCGTTGACCTTGGGGGGTCGAAGCAGTTCTTC.

This clonotype was found many times. The chain combines TRBV10-3 with TRBJ2-5, with D unclear. Trimming pared 8 bases from V and 5 bases from J, leaving 15 bases between. This CDR3 is 13 amino acids long. Germline assignment: CDR1 ENHRY and CDR2 SYGVKD. CDR3 protein: CAIGSPAGETQYF. The CDR3 DNA reads as TGTGCCATCGGTAGCCCCGCCGGGGAGACCCAGTACTTC.

This clonotype has just a few counts. V gene TRBV14 combines with J gene TRBJ2-3, with TRBD2 identical over 8 bases. V was pared by 2 bases and J by 4 bases, with 8 bases of the junction left unmatched. This CDR3 region has 16 residues. Germline V gene lookup returns CDR1 SGHDN and CDR2 FVKESK. CDR3 coding DNA: TGTGCCAGCAGCCAACCGACCGCGGGAGGCCCAGATACGCAGTATTTT. This codes for CASSQPTAGGPDTQYF.

This clonotype was counted at least ten times. An end of the junction does not agree with germline; a read error may underlie this. The gene calls are TRBV5-1 and TRBJ2-5; a possible D gene is TRBD2 (5 bases). Germline V gene lookup returns CDR1 SGHRS and CDR2 YFSETQ. CDR3 length: 13 residues. The CDR3: CASSQDSQGTQYF. The CDR3, as DNA: TGCGCCAGCAGCCAGGACTCCCAAGGGACCCAGTACTTC.

This clonotype has just a few counts. J is TRBJ1-1 and V is TRBV12-3 or TRBV12-4; TRBD1 matches at 11 bases. This CDR3 spans 17 amino acids. J lost 4 bases, V lost 2 bases, and 9 bases had no gene match. The CDR3, as DNA: TGTGCCAGCAGTTTACTTAGGACAGGGGGCGTGGGCACTGAAGCTTTCTTT. It encodes CASSLLRTGGVGTEAFF.

CDR3 region: CASSQDRSTSRWYF. DNA of the CDR3: TGTGCCAGCAGCCAAGACCGGTCCACATCCCGCTGGTACTTC. The chain is built from TRBV4-2 and TRBJ2-7, with D unresolved. The CDR3 extends over 14 amino acids. Per germline, CDR1 LGHNA and CDR2 YNFKEQ. V was clipped by 0 bases and J by 12 bases, with 18 bases between them.

This clonotype has a count of ten or more. The V and J genes are TRBV20-1 and TRBJ1-6; D not certain. V lost 3 bases and J 5 bases, leaving 11 bases between the germline ends. Germline V gives CDR1 DFQATT, CDR2 SNEGSKA (reference sequence). The CDR3 runs 14 residues. The CDR3 DNA follows: TGCAGTGCTAGGGGCTTGGCGGATAATTCACCCCTCCACTTT. This codes for CSARGLADNSPLHF.

The chain carries TRBV20-1 and TRBJ1-6; 7 bases are shared with TRBD1. Trimming cost V 2 bases and J 2 bases; bases outside gene matches: 6. The germline V gene has CDR1 DFQATT and CDR2 SNEGSKA (reference sequence). This CDR3 has 16 residues. Written as DNA, the CDR3 is TGCAGTGCTAGAATCCCCAGGGGGACCTATAATTCACCCCTCCACTTT. This codes for CSARIPRGTYNSPLHF.

Only a few counts were recorded for this clonotype. The V gene is TRBV7-9, the J gene TRBJ2-7; D remains ambiguous. Germline V lookup: CDR1 SEHNR, CDR2 FQNEAQ (reference sequence). The V gene lost 7 bases and the J gene lost 3 bases, with 7 bases spanning the gap. The CDR3 length is 11 residues. The CDR3 DNA sequence: TGTGCCAGCACCGGAAACTACGAGCAGTACTTC. Its translation: CASTGNYEQYF.

At least ten counts were recorded for this clonotype. The rearrangement links TRBV12-3 or TRBV12-4 to TRBJ2-7; 9 bases fit TRBD2. The ends lost 2 bases at V and 2 bases at J; junction bases unmatched: 7. This CDR3 region has 16 residues. In DNA, the CDR3 is TGTGCCAGCAGTTTAATAGGCGGGAGGGAAACCTACGAGCAGTACTTC. As protein: CASSLIGGRETYEQYF.